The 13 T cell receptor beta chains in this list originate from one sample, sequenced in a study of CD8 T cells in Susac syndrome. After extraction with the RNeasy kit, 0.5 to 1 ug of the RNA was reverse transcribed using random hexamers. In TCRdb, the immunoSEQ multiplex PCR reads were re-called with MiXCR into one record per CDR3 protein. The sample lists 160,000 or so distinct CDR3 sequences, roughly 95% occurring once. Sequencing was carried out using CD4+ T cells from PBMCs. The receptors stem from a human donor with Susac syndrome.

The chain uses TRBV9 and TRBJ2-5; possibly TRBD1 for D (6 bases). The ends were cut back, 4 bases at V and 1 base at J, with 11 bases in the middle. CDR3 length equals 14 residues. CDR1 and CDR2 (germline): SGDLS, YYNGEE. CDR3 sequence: CASSLRGIQETQYF. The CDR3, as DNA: TGTGCCAGCAGCCTCAGGGGAATCCAAGAGACCCAGTACTTC.

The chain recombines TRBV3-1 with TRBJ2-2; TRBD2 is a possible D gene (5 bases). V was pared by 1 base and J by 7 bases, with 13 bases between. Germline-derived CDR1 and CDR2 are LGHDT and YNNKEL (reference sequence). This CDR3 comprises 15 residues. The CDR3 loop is CASSQAQAGGGELFF. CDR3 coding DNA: TGTGCCAGCAGCCAAGCCCAGGCGGGTGGCGGGGAGCTGTTTTTT.

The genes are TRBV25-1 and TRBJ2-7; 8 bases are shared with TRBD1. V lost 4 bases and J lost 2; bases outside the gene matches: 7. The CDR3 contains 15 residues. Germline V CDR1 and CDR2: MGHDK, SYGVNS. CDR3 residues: CASSGAGTGPYEQYF. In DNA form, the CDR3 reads TGTGCCAGCAGTGGGGCCGGGACAGGACCCTACGAGCAGTACTTC.

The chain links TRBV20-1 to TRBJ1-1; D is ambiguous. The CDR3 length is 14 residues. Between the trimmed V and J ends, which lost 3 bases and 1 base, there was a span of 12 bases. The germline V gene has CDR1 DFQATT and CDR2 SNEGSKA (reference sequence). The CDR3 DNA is TGCAGTGCTAGGACCTCTCAGAAGAACACTGAAGCTTTCTTT. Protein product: CSARTSQKNTEAFF.

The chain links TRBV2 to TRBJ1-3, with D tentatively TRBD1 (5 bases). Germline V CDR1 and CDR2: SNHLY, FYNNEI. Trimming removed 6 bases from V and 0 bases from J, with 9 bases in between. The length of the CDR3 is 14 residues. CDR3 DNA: TGTGCCAGCAGGGAACAGGTCTCTGGAAACACCATATATTTT. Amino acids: CASREQVSGNTIYF.

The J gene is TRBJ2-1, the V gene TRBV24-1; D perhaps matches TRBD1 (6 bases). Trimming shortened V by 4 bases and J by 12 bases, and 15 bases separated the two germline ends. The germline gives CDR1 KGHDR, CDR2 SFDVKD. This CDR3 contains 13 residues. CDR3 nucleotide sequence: TGTGCCACCAGTGAGCCCACAGGGTTGGTGCAGTTCTTC. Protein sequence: CATSEPTGLVQFF.

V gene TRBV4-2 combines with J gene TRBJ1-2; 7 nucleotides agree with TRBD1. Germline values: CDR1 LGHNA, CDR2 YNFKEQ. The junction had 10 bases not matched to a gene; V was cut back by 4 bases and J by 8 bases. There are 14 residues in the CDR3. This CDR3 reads CASSPDMGQPGYTF. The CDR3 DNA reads TGTGCCAGCAGCCCAGATATGGGACAGCCAGGCTACACCTTC.

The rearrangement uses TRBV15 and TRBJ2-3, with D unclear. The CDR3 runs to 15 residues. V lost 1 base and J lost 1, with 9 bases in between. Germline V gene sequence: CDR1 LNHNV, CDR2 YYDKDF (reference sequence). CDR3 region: CATSRVRSRTDTQYF. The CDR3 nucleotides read TGTGCCACCAGCAGAGTGAGGAGCCGCACAGATACGCAGTATTTT.

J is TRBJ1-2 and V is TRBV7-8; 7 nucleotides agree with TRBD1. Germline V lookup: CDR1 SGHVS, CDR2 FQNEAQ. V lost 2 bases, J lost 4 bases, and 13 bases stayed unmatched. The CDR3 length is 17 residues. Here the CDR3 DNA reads TGTGCCAGCAGCTTAAGTGCAGGGGGAGGTGCCCTCTATGGCTACACCTTC. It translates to CASSLSAGGGALYGYTF.

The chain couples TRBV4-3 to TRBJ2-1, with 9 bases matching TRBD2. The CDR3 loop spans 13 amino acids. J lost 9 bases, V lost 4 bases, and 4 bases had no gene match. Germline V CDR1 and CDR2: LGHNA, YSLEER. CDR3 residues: CASSLRLAAEQFF. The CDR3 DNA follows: TGCGCCAGCAGCCTTCGACTAGCGGCTGAGCAGTTCTTC.

Here the CDR3 DNA reads TGTGCCAGCAGCTTAGGCGCTAGACTACCAATCTACGAGCAGTACTTC. It encodes CASSLGARLPIYEQYF. This chain links TRBV13 with TRBJ2-7, with D perhaps TRBD2 (5 bases). The ends were cut back, 0 bases at V and 3 bases at J, with 15 bases in the middle. The germline gives CDR1 PRHDT, CDR2 FYEKMQ (reference sequence). The length of the CDR3 is 16 residues.

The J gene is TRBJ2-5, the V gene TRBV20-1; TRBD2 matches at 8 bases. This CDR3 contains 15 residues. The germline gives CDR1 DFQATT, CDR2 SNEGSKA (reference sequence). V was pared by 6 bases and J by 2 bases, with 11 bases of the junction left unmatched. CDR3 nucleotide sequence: TGCAGTGCCAAGACCGCCGGGACTAGACAAGAGACCCAGTACTTC. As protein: CSAKTAGTRQETQYF.

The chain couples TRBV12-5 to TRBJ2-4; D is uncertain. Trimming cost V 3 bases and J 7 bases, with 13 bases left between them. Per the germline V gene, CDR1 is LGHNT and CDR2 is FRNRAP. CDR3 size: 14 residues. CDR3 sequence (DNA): TGTGCTAGTGGTTTATCCGCCCCAGTGAACATTCAGTACTTC. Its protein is CASGLSAPVNIQYF. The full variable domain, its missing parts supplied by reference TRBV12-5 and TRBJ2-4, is DARVTQTPRHKVTEMGQEVTMRCQPILGHNTVFWYRQTMMQGLELLAYFRNRAPLDDSGMPKDRFSAEMPDATLATLKIQPSEPRDSAVYFCASGLSAPVNIQYFGAGTRLSVL.